The entry below describes one T cell receptor beta chain. The record originates from a study of CD8 T cells in Susac syndrome. Random hexamers were used to reverse transcribe an amount of roughly 0.45 to 1 ug RNA. TCRdb passed the immunoSEQ multiplex PCR reads through MiXCR, listing each CDR3 protein once. The sample lists about 430,000 distinct CDR3 sequences; roughly 85% were seen once. Trimming pared 4 bases from V and 6 bases from J, leaving 9 bases between. The germline CDR1 and CDR2 sequences are SGHDN and FVKESK. This CDR3 has 12 residues. Isolation of CD8+ and CD4+ T cells was performed negatively, whereas enrichment of TEMRA cells was done by FACS.

The chain employs TRBV14 and TRBJ1-1; perhaps TRBD1 as D (6 bases). This sequence was found in a human donor with multiple sclerosis. The sequencing input was CD8+ T cells from PBMCs. The CDR3: CASSRAGAEAFF. CDR3 bases: TGTGCCAGCAGCCGAGCAGGGGCTGAAGCTTTCTTT.